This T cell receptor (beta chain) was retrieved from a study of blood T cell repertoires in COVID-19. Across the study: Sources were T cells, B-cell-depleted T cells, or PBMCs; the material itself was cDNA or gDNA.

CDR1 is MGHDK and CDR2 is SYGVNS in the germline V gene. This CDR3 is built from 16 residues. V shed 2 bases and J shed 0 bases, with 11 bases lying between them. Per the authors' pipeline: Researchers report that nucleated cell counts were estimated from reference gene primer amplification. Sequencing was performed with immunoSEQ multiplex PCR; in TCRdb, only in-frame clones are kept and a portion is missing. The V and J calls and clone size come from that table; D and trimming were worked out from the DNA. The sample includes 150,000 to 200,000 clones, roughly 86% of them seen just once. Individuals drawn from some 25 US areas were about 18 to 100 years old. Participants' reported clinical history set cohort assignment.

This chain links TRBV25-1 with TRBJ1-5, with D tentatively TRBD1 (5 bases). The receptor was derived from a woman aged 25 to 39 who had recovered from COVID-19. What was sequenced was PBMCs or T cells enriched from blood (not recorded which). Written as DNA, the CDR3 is TGTGCCAGCAGTGAAAGTCGGGGGAATAGCAATCAGCCCCAGCATTTT. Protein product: CASSESRGNSNQPQHF.